This TCR beta chain appears in the sequencing data of a study of cytotoxic CD8 clonotypes in ibrutinib-treated CLL. CDR3 length equals 19 residues. Clones were sequenced by immunoSEQ multiplex PCR, and TCRdb holds only the in-frame ones, with some missing. The profile shows over 250,000 clones, roughly three quarters of them singletons. The chain links TRBV1 to TRBJ2-4; TRBD2 is the table's D call and was not checked against the DNA. TRBV1 counts as a pseudogene. The sample in question was PBMCs, obtained at disease progression, from a patient treated with ibrutinib. The clonotype comes from a human donor with chronic lymphocytic leukemia. This CDR3 is CTSSLLGGGLSLAKNIQYF. CDR3 bases: TGCACCAGCAGCCTTTTGGGAGGGGGACTGTCACTAGCCAAAAACATTCAGTACTTC.